These 28 T cell receptor beta chains came from one sample sequenced in a study of beta chain features in type 1 diabetes. The sequenced template was cDNA made from the entire isolated RNA. Sequencing was performed with immunoSEQ multiplex PCR; in TCRdb, only in-frame clones are kept and a portion is missing. Of about 370,000 clones in the sample, over 12% were seen once. The sample comprised naive CD4+ T cells from blood. These receptors all come from a woman between 18 and 29 years old in good health.

This clone was detected only a few times. The chain uses TRBV7-2 and TRBJ2-2, with 8 bases matching TRBD1. This CDR3 is 15 amino acids long. CDR1 is SGHTA, CDR2 FQGNSA, per germline. The V segment lost 6 bases and the J segment 1 base; nucleotides outside the gene matches: 4. CDR3 sequence reads: CASSRDRRNTGELFF. For the CDR3, the DNA is TGTGCCAGCAGTCGGGACAGGAGGAACACCGGGGAGCTGTTTTTT.

This clone was observed a handful of times. The J gene is TRBJ1-1, the V gene TRBV29-1; 10 nucleotides match TRBD1. CDR1 and CDR2 (germline): SQVTM, ANQGSEA. This CDR3 region has 14 residues. The V and J ends lost 6 bases and 3 bases, in that order; junction bases with no gene match: 7. The CDR3 DNA follows: TGCAGCGTCCACCGGGACAGGGGCTACACTGAAGCTTTCTTT. This encodes CSVHRDRGYTEAFF.

This chain connects TRBV7-9 to TRBJ2-3, with D possibly matching TRBD1 (5 bases). The CDR3 is 15 amino acids. Germline loops: CDR1 SEHNR, CDR2 FQNEAQ (reference sequence). Trimming left V 6 bases short and J 2 bases short, with 15 bases between. Written as DNA, the CDR3 is TGTGCCAGCAGACTGAACAGGTTACTCACAGATACGCAGTATTTT. Amino acid sequence: CASRLNRLLTDTQYF.

This clone has just a few counts. This same CDR3 is encoded by further DNA sequences in the sample. The gene calls are TRBV28 and TRBJ1-1; 11 bases fit TRBD1. Germline CDR1 MDHEN, CDR2 SYDVKM. V trimming: 2 bases; J trimming: 4 bases; junction bases outside the gene matches: 3. The CDR3 covers 15 residues. The DNA for the CDR3 is TGTGCCAGCAGTTTAAGCGGGACAGGGGGCACTGAAGCTTTCTTT. Translation gives CASSLSGTGGTEAFF.

This clone has more than one count but fewer than ten. The rearrangement links TRBV11-3 to TRBJ2-3, with 9 bases that match TRBD2. This CDR3 has 17 residues. The V and J ends lost 0 bases and 9 bases, in that order; junction bases with no gene match: 13. CDR1 is SGHNT, CDR2 YENEEA, per germline. CDR3 protein: CASSLDRVSGRVTTQYF. DNA for the CDR3: TGTGCCAGCAGCTTAGATCGGGTTAGCGGGAGAGTTACGACGCAGTATTTT.

The V call is TRBV11-2, the J call TRBJ2-1; a possible D gene is TRBD1 (6 bases). Deletions cut 1 base from V and 3 bases from J, with 13 bases between. Germline V lookup: CDR1 SGHAT, CDR2 FQNNGV. CDR3 length: 16 amino acids. CDR3 region: CASSLVIAGDYNEQFF. The CDR3 nucleotides are TGTGCCAGCAGCTTAGTCATAGCAGGGGACTACAATGAGCAGTTCTTC.

The chain joins TRBV11-2 to TRBJ1-4; perhaps TRBD1 as D (6 bases). Trimming stripped 5 bases from V and 6 bases from J, with 16 bases between. Looked up from germline, CDR1 is SGHAT and CDR2 is FQNNGV. The CDR3 consists of 15 residues. This CDR3 is CASSGNRVIDEKLFF. CDR3 nucleotide sequence: TGTGCCAGCAGCGGCAACAGGGTTATAGATGAAAAACTGTTTTTT.

The V call is TRBV2, the J call TRBJ1-2, with D possibly matching TRBD1 (5 bases). The CDR3 has 14 amino acids. Germline CDR1 reads SNHLY; CDR2 reads FYNNEI. Trimming pared 4 bases from V and 4 bases from J, leaving 13 bases between. CDR3 region: CASSVRGYGYGYTF. For the CDR3, the DNA is TGTGCCAGCAGTGTACGGGGGTATGGCTATGGCTACACCTTC.

This clone was observed a handful of times. This chain joins TRBV5-1 and TRBJ1-4; D gene unclear. The CDR3 length is 15 residues. Per germline, CDR1 SGHRS and CDR2 YFSETQ. Deletions cut 0 bases from V and 0 bases from J, with 6 bases between. Here the CDR3 DNA reads TGCGCCAGCAGCTTGGGTAGTGCAACTAATGAAAAACTGTTTTTT. It yields the protein CASSLGSATNEKLFF.

There are a few counts of this clone. The chain links TRBV14 to TRBJ2-7; D perhaps matches TRBD1 (6 bases). The germline CDR1 and CDR2 sequences are SGHDN and FVKESK. This CDR3 has 15 residues. Trimming took off 4 bases at V and 5 bases at J, with 18 bases between the two ends. CDR3 DNA sequence: TGTGCCAGCAGCCCATATTGGGGCTGGGGGCACGAGCAGTACTTC. Translating gives CASSPYWGWGHEQYF. Drawing the rest from reference TRBV14 and TRBJ2-7, the complete variable domain is EAGVTQFPSHSVIEKGQTVTLRCDPISGHDNLYWYRRVMGKEIKFLLHFVKESKQDESGMPNNRFLAERTGGTYSTLKVQPAELEDSGVYFCASSPYWGWGHEQYFGPGTRLTVT.

This clone was seen only a few times. V is TRBV9 and J is TRBJ2-2, with 7 bases lining up with TRBD1. The germline V gene has CDR1 SGDLS and CDR2 YYNGEE. The CDR3 is 15 amino acids. V dropped 4 bases and J dropped 4; count of bases not matched to a gene: 7. The CDR3 here is CASSPTGLVTGELFF. The CDR3 DNA follows: TGTGCCAGCAGCCCGACAGGGTTGGTCACCGGGGAGCTGTTTTTT.

Only a few counts were recorded for this clone. The chain employs TRBV30 and TRBJ2-7; tentative D call: TRBD1 (5 bases). This CDR3 is 14 amino acids long. Germline-derived CDR1 and CDR2 are GTSNPN and SVGIG (reference sequence). V lost 3 bases and J 5 bases, leaving 17 bases between the germline ends. CDR3 nucleotides: TGTGCCTGGAGAATTACCGGGCAGGGTAACGAGCAGTACTTC. Protein product: CAWRITGQGNEQYF.

The chain is built from TRBV19 and TRBJ1-1, with 9 positions matching TRBD1. From germline, CDR1 is LNHDA and CDR2 SQIVND (reference sequence). CDR3 length equals 16 residues. Trimming cost V 7 bases and J 0 bases; bases outside gene matches: 9. The CDR3 here is CASNQIGDRVNTEAFF. In DNA, the CDR3 is TGTGCCAGTAATCAAATCGGGGACAGGGTGAACACTGAAGCTTTCTTT.

The rearrangement links TRBV5-6 to TRBJ2-5; TRBD1 agrees at 8 bases. With 3 bases clipped from V and 5 bases from J, the junction kept 9 bases outside the gene matches. CDR1 is SGHDT, CDR2 YYEEEE, per germline. CDR3 length: 15 residues. CDR3 region: CASSSGQGGWETQYF. CDR3 nucleotide sequence: TGTGCCAGCAGCTCTGGACAGGGCGGTTGGGAGACCCAGTACTTC.

This clone occurred a few times. The chain joins TRBV11-2 to TRBJ2-6, with unresolved D. The CDR3 contains 15 residues. Germline assignment: CDR1 SGHAT and CDR2 FQNNGV. V was pared by 1 base and J by 1 base, with 5 bases between. The CDR3 coding sequence is TGTGCCAGCAGCTTAGTCAGGTCTGGGGCCAACGTCCTGACTTTC. Protein sequence: CASSLVRSGANVLTF.

The CDR3 here is CAWKGQGFWEQYF. The CDR3 bases are TGTGCCTGGAAGGGACAGGGTTTTTGGGAGCAGTACTTC. The gene calls are TRBV30 and TRBJ2-7; 9 bases are shared with TRBD1. CDR1 and CDR2 from the germline V gene are GTSNPN and SVGIG (reference sequence). V was pared by 4 bases and J by 7 bases, with 8 bases of the junction left unmatched. The CDR3 is made up of 13 amino acids.

This clone was counted only a few times. The V and J genes are TRBV5-1 and TRBJ2-7; the D is unclear. Trimming left V 3 bases short and J 7 bases short, with 11 bases between. The length of the CDR3 is 12 residues. Per germline, CDR1 SGHRS and CDR2 YFSETQ. The CDR3 region has the DNA TGCGCCAGCAGCTCACGCGTCGGTGAGCAGTACTTC. Translation: CASSSRVGEQYF.

The chain uses TRBV15 and TRBJ1-2; D unresolved. Trimming cost V 1 base and J 6 bases, with 6 bases left between them. Germline values: CDR1 LNHNV, CDR2 YYDKDF (reference sequence). The CDR3 totals 12 residues. The CDR3 coding sequence is TGTGCCACCAGCAGAGTGGGCGATGGCTACACCTTC. Residues: CATSRVGDGYTF.

For this clone: Other DNA sequences from this sample encode an identical CDR3 as well. The chain joins TRBV14 to TRBJ1-1; D not resolved. The germline gives CDR1 SGHDN, CDR2 FVKESK. The V end lost 4 bases, the J end lost 0 bases, and 6 bases lay between the germline ends. The CDR3 runs to 13 residues. The CDR3 sequence is CASSLSVNTEAFF. The CDR3 DNA reads TGTGCCAGCAGCCTCTCAGTGAACACTGAAGCTTTCTTT.

V gene TRBV29-1 combines with J gene TRBJ2-7, with D possibly being TRBD1 (5 bases). The CDR3 consists of 13 residues. The germline V and J ends were trimmed by 0 bases and 4 bases, with 10 bases remaining between them. The germline gives CDR1 SQVTM, CDR2 ANQGSEA. DNA for the CDR3: TGCAGCGTTGAAGAGACAGTACCTTACGAGCAGTACTTC. Protein sequence: CSVEETVPYEQYF.

This chain links TRBV30 with TRBJ1-3, with D uncertain. CDR1 GTSNPN and CDR2 SVGIG come from the germline V gene (reference sequence). This CDR3 region has 15 residues. V was clipped by 5 bases and J by 0 bases, with 14 bases between them. The DNA of the CDR3 is TGTGCCTGGGGCTCGACTTTAAGCTCTGGAAACACCATATATTTT. This gives the protein CAWGSTLSSGNTIYF.

The chain recombines TRBV30 with TRBJ2-3; possibly TRBD2 for D (5 bases). The CDR3 covers 13 residues. V gave up 7 bases and J gave up 2 bases, with 13 bases separating them. Germline V lookup: CDR1 GTSNPN, CDR2 SVGIG (reference sequence). The CDR3 sequence: CALNPGITDTQYF. CDR3 coding DNA: TGTGCCTTAAATCCCGGGATCACAGATACGCAGTATTTT.

In its sample, this clone was seen a few times. The chain recombines TRBV5-1 with TRBJ2-3; 7 bases are a match to TRBD2. The CDR3 length is 15 residues. V was clipped by 3 bases and J by 5 bases; unmatched bases: 9. Germline V gene sequence: CDR1 SGHRS, CDR2 YFSETQ. This CDR3 is CASSSAGAAGDTQYF. CDR3 bases: TGCGCCAGCAGCTCTGCGGGAGCGGCGGGAGATACGCAGTATTTT.

There are a few counts of this clone. This chain uses TRBV2 with TRBJ1-2; 9 positions match TRBD1. This CDR3 region has 16 residues. V trimming: 3 bases; J trimming: 6 bases; junction bases outside the gene matches: 11. Germline V gene data show CDR1 as SNHLY and CDR2 as FYNNEI. Written as DNA, the CDR3 is TGTGCCAGCAGTGACCTACTGAGGACAGGGGTTAATGGCTACACCTTC. Translation gives CASSDLLRTGVNGYTF. The full variable domain, rest sourced from reference TRBV2 and TRBJ1-2, is EPEVTQTPSHQVTQMGQEVILRCVPISNHLYFYWYRQILGQKVEFLVSFYNNEISEKSEIFDDQFSVERPDGSNFTLKIRSTKLEDSAMYFCASSDLLRTGVNGYTFGSGTRLTVV.

The rearrangement uses TRBV7-9 and TRBJ2-2, with 15 bases lining up with TRBD2. From germline, CDR1 is SEHNR and CDR2 FQNEAQ (reference sequence). The CDR3 has 18 amino acids. The J segment lost 5 bases and the V segment lost 5 bases, leaving 9 bases of the junction unmatched. The CDR3 nucleotides are TGTGCCAGCAGCACCGGACTAGCGGGAGGGCCGCGGACCGGGGAGCTGTTTTTT. Translating it yields CASSTGLAGGPRTGELFF.

The chain couples TRBV7-3 to TRBJ2-1, with D possibly matching TRBD2 (5 bases). Trimming removed 2 bases at V and 12 bases at J, with 14 bases between. The CDR3 covers 13 residues. From germline, CDR1 is SGHTA and CDR2 FQGTGA. In DNA form, the CDR3 reads TGTGCCAGCAGCTTAGGCGAGGGAAGGGTGCAGTTCTTC. Its translation: CASSLGEGRVQFF.

The sample holds a few counts of this clone. This chain joins TRBV5-4 and TRBJ2-1; 7 nucleotides align to TRBD2. J gave up 5 bases and V 3 bases, and 8 bases lay outside the gene matches. The CDR3 length is 15 residues. In germline, CDR1 is SGHNT, CDR2 YYREEE (reference sequence). The CDR3 region is CASSWGAGTNNEQFF. In nucleotides, the CDR3 is TGTGCCAGCAGCTGGGGAGCGGGGACTAACAATGAGCAGTTCTTC.

In its sample, this clone was seen a few times. The J gene is TRBJ2-1, the V gene TRBV5-1; TRBD2 agrees at 9 bases. Germline V gives CDR1 SGHRS, CDR2 YFSETQ. After removal of 0 bases from V and 5 bases from J, the junction contained 3 bases not matched to a gene. This CDR3 is 15 amino acids long. The CDR3 spells CASSLVLAGDNEQFF. The CDR3 DNA reads as TGCGCCAGCAGCTTGGTGTTAGCGGGGGACAATGAGCAGTTCTTC.